These 29 T cell receptor beta chains came from one sample sequenced in a study of shared T cell receptors in the human thymus. Here immunoSEQ multiplex PCR was the method, and the copy in TCRdb shows in-frame clones only, minus some. The sample includes roughly 660,000 clones, around nine tenths of them seen just once. The sample was also linked to a second study, of human thymus T cells.

Sequences were obtained from thymocytes. All receptors come from a boy younger than two with a congenital heart defect.

This rearrangement joins TRBV4-1 to TRBJ2-5; a possible D gene is TRBD1 (5 bases). The CDR3 spans 14 residues. Trimming took 0 bases from V and 5 from J, leaving 10 bases between them. The germline V gene has CDR1 MGHRA and CDR2 YSYEKL. The CDR3 protein is CASSQDSGQETQYF. In DNA form, the CDR3 reads TGCGCCAGCAGCCAAGATTCAGGGCAGGAGACCCAGTACTTC.

The chain joins TRBV5-1 to TRBJ2-7; D not certain. Germline loops: CDR1 SGHRS, CDR2 YFSETQ. The V end lost 0 bases, the J end lost 2 bases, and 9 bases lay between the germline ends. The CDR3 has 14 residues. In DNA, the CDR3 is TGCGCCAGCAGCTTGGGAGTCTTTACCTACGAGCAGTACTTC. Translating gives CASSLGVFTYEQYF.

The V and J genes are TRBV6-4 and TRBJ2-7; perhaps TRBD1 as D (6 bases). V dropped 5 bases and J dropped 0 bases, with 8 bases sitting between them. CDR3 length: 13 residues. CDR1 MRHNA and CDR2 SNTAGT come from the germline V gene. The CDR3 DNA reads as TGTGCCAGCAGTCCGGACAGCTCCTACGAGCAGTACTTC. Protein product: CASSPDSSYEQYF.

This clone has a handful of counts. The rearrangement joins TRBV19 to TRBJ1-2, with unresolved D. CDR3 size: 16 residues. The V gene lost 7 bases and the J gene lost 3 bases, with 21 bases spanning the gap. CDR1 and CDR2 (germline): LNHDA, SQIVND (reference sequence). The CDR3 sequence: CASTSPPDGAHYGYTF. DNA of the CDR3: TGTGCCAGTACCTCCCCCCCCGACGGAGCGCACTATGGCTACACCTTC.

This clone appeared a few times. In DNA form, the CDR3 reads TGTGCCAGGGGAGGTTCCCAAAACATTCAGTACTTC. Translation: CARGGSQNIQYF. The chain carries TRBV11-2 and TRBJ2-4, with D perhaps TRBD2 (6 bases). From germline, CDR1 is SGHAT and CDR2 FQNNGV. V lost 9 bases and J 5 bases, leaving 11 bases between the germline ends. The CDR3 runs to 12 residues.

This clone was seen only a few times. The chain combines TRBV5-8 with TRBJ1-5; unclear D gene. CDR1 SGHTS and CDR2 YDEGEE come from the germline V gene. The V end lost 10 bases, the J end lost 7 bases, and 6 bases lay between the germline ends. The CDR3 is made up of 9 amino acids. This chain's CDR3 is CAYGQPQHF. The CDR3 DNA sequence: TGTGCCTATGGCCAGCCCCAGCATTTT. The complete variable domain, with remaining parts taken from reference TRBV5-8 and TRBJ1-5, reads EAGVTQSPTHLIKTRGQQATLRCSPISGHTSVYWYQQALGLGLQFLLWYDEGEERNRGNFPPRFSGRQFPNYSSELNVNALELEDSALYLCAYGQPQHFGDGTRLSIL.

The V and J genes are TRBV4-1 and TRBJ2-1, with 13 positions matching TRBD2. Looked up from germline, CDR1 is MGHRA and CDR2 is YSYEKL. The junction had 1 base not matched to a gene; V was cut back by 3 bases and J by 2 bases. The CDR3 sequence is 16 residues long. The CDR3 nucleotides read TGCGCCAGCAGCCAGGGGACTAGCGGGGCCTACAATGAGCAGTTCTTC. Translation: CASSQGTSGAYNEQFF.

In DNA, the CDR3 is TGTGCCATCAGTGAAGGGGGTGAAGCTTTCTTT. Protein product: CAISEGGEAFF. The chain has TRBV10-3 and TRBJ1-1; perhaps TRBD1 as D (6 bases). Germline loops: CDR1 ENHRY, CDR2 SYGVKD. The CDR3 runs 11 residues. Trimming removed 3 bases at V and 7 bases at J, with 6 bases between.

The chain uses TRBV4-1 and TRBJ2-7; a weak D match, TRBD1 (7 bases). The V end lost 4 bases, the J end lost 0 bases, and 16 bases lay between the germline ends. The CDR3 consists of 16 residues. CDR1 is MGHRA and CDR2 is YSYEKL in the germline V gene. The CDR3 sequence: CASSLNRQGGSYEQYF. The CDR3 DNA reads as TGCGCCAGCAGCCTCAATCGACAGGGAGGCTCCTACGAGCAGTACTTC.

The CDR3 sequence is CASSYPRERTDTQYF. CDR3 in DNA: TGTGCCAGCAGTTATCCTAGAGAGAGGACAGATACGCAGTATTTT. The chain links TRBV28 to TRBJ2-3; no definite D call. CDR1 and CDR2 from the germline V gene are MDHEN and SYDVKM. This CDR3 contains 15 residues. V was pared by 4 bases and J by 3 bases, with 14 bases between.

The chain joins TRBV25-1 to TRBJ1-5; tentatively, D is TRBD1 (6 bases). CDR1 is MGHDK, CDR2 SYGVNS, per germline. This CDR3 has 15 amino acids. Between the trimmed V and J ends, which lost 8 bases and 0 bases, there was a span of 14 bases. The CDR3 is CASSSGTTSNQPQHF. In DNA, the CDR3 is TGTGCCAGCTCCTCCGGGACAACTAGCAATCAGCCCCAGCATTTT.

V is TRBV5-1 and J is TRBJ2-7; the match to TRBD2 covers 10 bases. CDR3 length: 18 amino acids. Germline V gives CDR1 SGHRS, CDR2 YFSETQ. Trimming at V came to 2 bases and at J to 4 bases, leaving 15 bases not matched to a gene. CDR3 in DNA: TGCGCCAGCAGCTTAGGGGGTGGGTCTAGCGGGAGTGAGTACGAGCAGTACTTC. Translated, it gives CASSLGGGSSGSEYEQYF.

The chain uses TRBV18 and TRBJ2-7; 8 bases agree with TRBD1. The CDR3 is 17 amino acids. From germline, CDR1 is KGHSH and CDR2 LQKENI. V lost 3 bases, J lost 0 bases, and 10 bases stayed unmatched. In DNA, the CDR3 is TGTGCCAGCTCACCGGGGGACAGGTTCCCATCCTCCTACGAGCAGTACTTC. It encodes CASSPGDRFPSSYEQYF.

The chain combines TRBV7-2 with TRBJ2-1; 15 positions match TRBD2. The CDR3 sequence is 19 residues long. With 5 bases clipped from V and 8 bases from J, the junction kept 16 bases outside the gene matches. Germline V gene data show CDR1 as SGHTA and CDR2 as FQGNSA. DNA for the CDR3: TGTGCCAGCAGCCACCGACCTATCCCGGGACTAGCGGGAGGAGATGAGCAGTTCTTC. Amino acids: CASSHRPIPGLAGGDEQFF.

CDR3 amino acids: CASSSNGELFF. As DNA, the CDR3 is TGTGCCAGCAGCTCAAACGGGGAGCTGTTTTTT. This rearrangement joins TRBV5-5 to TRBJ2-2; D is unresolved. The CDR3 spans 11 residues. Germline CDR1 reads SGHKS; CDR2 reads YYEKEE (reference sequence). The ends were cut back, 3 bases at V and 7 bases at J, with 4 bases in the middle.

This chain joins TRBV27 and TRBJ2-7, with D perhaps matching TRBD1 (6 bases). Trimming took off 5 bases at V and 1 base at J, with 12 bases between the two ends. The CDR3 consists of 14 residues. The germline V gene has CDR1 MNHEY and CDR2 SMNVEV (reference sequence). CDR3 residues: CASSPPGVSYEQYF. The CDR3 coding sequence is TGTGCCAGCAGTCCACCAGGGGTTTCCTACGAGCAGTACTTC.

The chain recombines TRBV9 with TRBJ2-5, with D possibly matching TRBD2 (6 bases). Germline V gives CDR1 SGDLS, CDR2 YYNGEE. The CDR3 length is 16 residues. Trimming removed 3 bases from V and 5 bases from J, with 20 bases in between. The CDR3: CASSARRDDIAETQYF. As DNA, the CDR3 is TGTGCCAGCAGCGCCAGGAGGGACGATATCGCGGAGACCCAGTACTTC.

The gene calls are TRBV5-1 and TRBJ2-7, with D unclear. The CDR3 loop spans 14 amino acids. The V gene's germline CDR1 is SGHRS and CDR2 YFSETQ. Trimming removed 9 bases from V and 0 bases from J, with 16 bases in between. The CDR3 reads CAILTALSSYEQYF. The CDR3 coding sequence is TGCGCCATCCTTACTGCCCTTAGCTCCTACGAGCAGTACTTC.

This clone has more than one count but fewer than ten. V and J are TRBV5-1 and TRBJ1-4, with 7 bases lining up with TRBD1. V shed 7 bases and J 5 bases; nucleotides not matched to a gene: 17. The germline V gene has CDR1 SGHRS and CDR2 YFSETQ. This CDR3 comprises 17 residues. The DNA for the CDR3 is TGCGCCAGCCGCCAGGCTCAACCGGGACAGACAAATGAAAAACTGTTTTTT. Encoded protein: CASRQAQPGQTNEKLFF.

This chain joins TRBV27 and TRBJ2-7; TRBD1 agrees at 8 bases. Germline values: CDR1 MNHEY, CDR2 SMNVEV (reference sequence). Losses at the gene ends were 3 bases for V and 5 bases for J; bases not matched to a gene: 9. The CDR3 sequence is 15 residues long. The DNA for the CDR3 is TGTGCCAGCAGTTTCGTCAGGGGGCGAGAGAACGAGCAGTACTTC. The encoded protein is CASSFVRGRENEQYF.

In nucleotides, the CDR3 is TGTGCCAGCAGTTTCATCACTAGCGGGTGCTCCTACAATGAGCAGTTCTTC. Its translation is CASSFITSGCSYNEQFF. The V gene is TRBV27, the J gene TRBJ2-1; 9 nucleotides align to TRBD2. The CDR3 extends over 17 amino acids. Losses at the gene ends were 3 bases for V and 0 bases for J; bases not matched to a gene: 6. Germline CDR1 MNHEY, CDR2 SMNVEV (reference sequence).

The chain combines TRBV18 with TRBJ1-1, with D maybe TRBD1 (5 bases). Germline CDR1 is KGHSH and CDR2 is LQKENI. This CDR3 is built from 17 residues. The V gene lost 8 bases and the J gene lost 5 bases, with 27 bases spanning the gap. The CDR3 is CASGSRGGTNRRTEAFF. CDR3 in DNA: TGTGCCAGCGGGTCCCGGGGGGGGACGAATCGAAGGACTGAAGCTTTCTTT.

This sequence joins TRBV6-1 and TRBJ2-1, with a possible D match to TRBD2 (5 bases). V lost 10 bases, J lost 1 base, and 17 bases lay in between. The CDR3 runs to 15 residues. Per the germline V gene, CDR1 is MNHNS and CDR2 is SASEGT. The CDR3 sequence: CATKPRGPSYNEQFF. CDR3 nucleotides: TGTGCCACCAAACCGCGCGGGCCATCCTACAATGAGCAGTTCTTC.

The CDR3 region is CVAEMGSGRIDEQYF. The CDR3 coding sequence is TGTGTAGCGGAAATGGGTAGCGGGAGAATCGACGAGCAGTACTTC. This chain joins TRBV7-2 and TRBJ2-7, with TRBD2 matching over 9 bases. The CDR3 consists of 15 residues. Per germline, CDR1 SGHTA and CDR2 FQGNSA.

V is TRBV11-2 and J is TRBJ1-1, with 7 bases aligning to TRBD1. With V trimmed by 3 bases and J by 4 bases, 5 bases remained unmatched. This CDR3 comprises 14 residues. Germline assignment: CDR1 SGHAT and CDR2 FQNNGV. The CDR3 sequence is CASSFTGEITEAFF. As DNA, the CDR3 is TGTGCCAGCAGCTTTACAGGGGAAATCACTGAAGCTTTCTTT.

The chain employs TRBV27 and TRBJ1-5; D gene unclear. V dropped 6 bases and J dropped 2 bases, with 23 bases sitting between them. The germline CDR1 and CDR2 sequences are MNHEY and SMNVEV (reference sequence). The length of the CDR3 is 18 residues. The CDR3 DNA sequence: TGTGCCAGCAGGAGAAGCGCGGGCCAACAAGTTGGCAATCAGCCCCAGCATTTT. Translation: CASRRSAGQQVGNQPQHF.

The chain recombines TRBV6-5 with TRBJ1-1; D is ambiguous. The CDR3 spans 15 residues. The germline CDR1 and CDR2 sequences are MNHEY and SVGAGI. V was shortened by 6 bases and J by 7 bases, with 21 bases between the two germline ends. The CDR3 region is CASRLTPSEAHEAFF. The CDR3 nucleotides read TGTGCCAGCAGGCTGACCCCATCGGAGGCCCATGAAGCTTTCTTT.

J is TRBJ2-7 and V is TRBV11-3; TRBD1 might be the D (6 bases). This CDR3 spans 16 amino acids. The V end was cut by 5 bases, the J end by 2 bases, with 19 bases between. The germline gives CDR1 SGHNT, CDR2 YENEEA. The CDR3 loop reads CASSIRQAHPTYEQYF. The DNA of the CDR3 is TGTGCCAGCAGCATAAGACAGGCCCACCCAACCTACGAGCAGTACTTC.

The chain has TRBV6-1 and TRBJ2-6; TRBD1 matches at 7 bases. In germline, CDR1 is MNHNS, CDR2 SASEGT. The junction had 8 bases not matched to a gene; V was cut back by 6 bases and J by 6 bases. The CDR3 consists of 15 residues. Here the CDR3 DNA reads TGTGCCAGCAGCGAGCGACAGGGCCCGGCCAACGTCCTGACTTTC. Translating it yields CASSERQGPANVLTF.